The text below deals with one T cell receptor (beta chain). Its antigen is as yet unknown. Germline and genes: mouse. The sequence runs out 4 residues before the end of the CDR3; the remainder is reconstructed from the germline J gene. RNA was extracted and reverse transcribed into cDNA as the sequencing template. Only in-frame clones appear in the TCRdb table, and some are missing; sequencing was by immunoSEQ multiplex PCR. The repertoire consists of roughly 110,000 clones, none detected only once. Germline loops: CDR1 NSHNY, CDR2 SYGAGN. This CDR3 is built from 14 residues. Trimming cost V 1 base and J 1 base, with 8 bases left between them. This sample is drawn from a study of CD8+ T cells in alopecia areata. Findings of the study overall: The study found higher clonality in lesional than normal scalp, especially in alopecia totalis/universalis.

The receptor comes from a C3H/HeJ mouse with alopecia areata. For the strain, the MHC haplotype given is H2-k. Sequences were obtained from lesional skin. The gene calls are TRBV13-1 and TRBJ1-1; no definite D call. Partial CDR3 DNA: TGTGCCAGCAGTGATCCCTCAGAAAACACA. Protein sequence: CASSDPSENT. The CDR3 in its entirety is CASSDPSENTEVFF.